This T cell receptor beta chain stems from a study of beta chain features in type 1 diabetes. Expressed TCRB transcripts were sequenced, since all the RNA that had been isolated was reverse transcribed. Libraries were prepared by immunoSEQ multiplex PCR; TCRdb keeps only in-frame clonotypes and omits some of them. In the table there are around 300,000 clones, 11% of which are singletons. This clone was seen many times. Antigen specificity is unknown. General study points: Patients with type 1 diabetes showed fewer VDJ junction insertions and more deletions.

V gave up 3 bases and J gave up 0 bases; unmatched junction bases: 4. The CDR3 extends over 14 amino acids. CDR1 and CDR2 (germline): GTSNPN, SVGIG (reference sequence). Material for sequencing was naive CD4+ T cells from blood. V and J are TRBV30 and TRBJ2-5, with 7 bases that match TRBD1. This TCR came from a young woman in good health. The CDR3 region is CAWSAGTDQETQYF. For the CDR3, the DNA is TGTGCCTGGAGCGCCGGGACAGACCAAGAGACCCAGTACTTC.